This T cell receptor beta chain emerged from a study of cytomegalovirus exposure and HLA in healthy donors. J lost 0 bases, V lost 4 bases, and 4 bases had no gene match. The germline V gene encodes CDR1 SGHRS and CDR2 YFSETQ. This CDR3 is built from 14 residues. 13 Jbeta primers and 60 Vbeta primers were used for the PCR. Assay: immunoSEQ multiplex PCR; the TCRdb copy retains only in-frame clones and omits some. The sample comprises under 200,000 clones, 80% to 85% of which are singletons, and about 0.24% rests with the top ten. The specimen sequenced was PBMCs. The V and J genes are TRBV5-1 and TRBJ2-7; 7 nucleotides line up with TRBD2. The source is a boy younger than 18 in good health and CMV-seronegative. The CDR3 loop is CASSPGGSSYEQYF. The CDR3 DNA sequence: TGCGCCAGCAGCCCCGGGGGGAGCTCCTACGAGCAGTACTTC.